This TCR beta chain was identified in a study of T cells in Graves' hyperthyroidism and ophthalmopathy. The hyperthyroidism patients had all been newly diagnosed, and their disease duration was under 2 months. Their ages ranged from 18 to 65 years. RNA transcripts served as the template for amplifying TCR beta CDR3 regions. A first-round RT-PCR of the TCR CDR3 used the HTBI primer set. TCRdb itself ran the multiplex PCR reads through MiXCR, one entry per CDR3 protein. This repertoire shows hundreds of thousands of distinct CDR3 sequences, 15% to 17% found once; its top ten account for roughly 14%. Study findings and constraints: It was a median around 6 months before onset that the model predicted ophthalmopathy. Most expanded thyroid clonotypes above 0.001 also appeared in blood.

CDR1 is SGHTA, CDR2 FQGTGA, per germline. Trimming cost V 4 bases and J 1 base, with 7 bases left between them. CDR3 length: 13 amino acids. This clonotype was counted only a few times. Its antigen is as yet unknown. The sample was blood. The receptor was isolated from a woman aged 18-30 years with Graves' hyperthyroidism. The V call is TRBV7-3, the J call TRBJ2-5, with no clear D. In DNA form, the CDR3 reads TGTGCCAGCAGCTCAAATTCCCAAGAGACCCAGTACTTC. As protein: CASSSNSQETQYF.